Included here is one TCR beta chain sequence, with context. Its cognate antigen is unknown. Germline V gene lookup returns CDR1 DFQATT and CDR2 SNEGSKA (reference sequence). CDR3 length: 14 residues. The trim removed 6 bases at V and 3 bases at J, leaving 10 bases unmatched. The sample comes from a study of blood T cells in healthy people across ages. The study, taken as a whole, reports: Long-lived donors carried more naive CD4+ cells and greater diversity than aged donors.

A second PCR, run for about 7 to 12 cycles, used a sample-barcoded 5' primer plus a J-beta primer mix. TCRdb reprocessed the 5' RACE reads via MiXCR and lists one record per CDR3 protein. The sample lists roughly 830,000 distinct CDR3 sequences, approximately 65% seen once, with 28% in the top ten. This rearrangement joins TRBV20-1 to TRBJ2-7, with 8 nucleotides matching TRBD1. The TCR originated in a man aged 25 to 45 in good health. The source material was blood. The CDR3 sequence is CSAAGGPRSYEQYF. CDR3 bases: TGCAGTGCAGCAGGGGGCCCTCGAAGCTACGAGCAGTACTTC.